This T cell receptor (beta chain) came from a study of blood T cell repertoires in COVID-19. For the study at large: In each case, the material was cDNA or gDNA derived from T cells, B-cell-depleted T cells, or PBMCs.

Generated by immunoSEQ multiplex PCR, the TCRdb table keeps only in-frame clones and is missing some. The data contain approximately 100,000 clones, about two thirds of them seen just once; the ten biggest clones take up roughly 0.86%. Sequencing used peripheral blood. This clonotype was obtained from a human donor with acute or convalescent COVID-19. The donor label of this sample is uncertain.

The CDR3, as DNA: TGTGCCAGCAGTACCGTTAGCGGGGGAGGCAATGAGCAGTTCTTC. As protein: CASSTVSGGGNEQFF. The gene calls are TRBV6-2 or TRBV6-3 and TRBJ2-1; TRBD2 matches at 9 bases. The CDR3 runs to 15 residues. Germline lookup yields CDR1 MNHEY and CDR2 SVGEGT. With 5 bases clipped from V and 6 bases from J, the junction kept 8 bases outside the gene matches.